This passage covers 27 T cell receptor beta chains from one sample sequenced in a study of blood T cells in healthy people across ages. Alongside a J-beta primer mix, a sample-barcoded 5' primer served in a second PCR lasting about 7 to 12 cycles. TCRdb independently ran MiXCR on the 5' RACE reads; one entry per CDR3 protein. The sample yields hundreds of thousands of distinct CDR3 sequences, around two fifths seen once. Sequencing was carried out using blood. The origin of the receptors is a man in his sixties in good health.

J is TRBJ1-6 and V is TRBV4-3; possibly TRBD1 for D (5 bases). There are 15 residues in the CDR3. With 0 bases removed from V and 6 bases from J, the gap between germline ends came to 9 bases. In germline, CDR1 is LGHNA, CDR2 YSLEER. CDR3 amino acids: CASSQDGGTNSPLHF. The CDR3 DNA follows: TGCGCCAGCAGCCAAGATGGGGGGACTAATTCACCCCTCCACTTT.

The chain links TRBV5-5 to TRBJ2-7, with TRBD1 identical over 12 bases. The germline gives CDR1 SGHKS, CDR2 YYEKEE (reference sequence). The CDR3 spans 16 residues. V lost 3 bases, J lost 3 bases, and 7 bases stayed unmatched. For the CDR3, the DNA is TGTGCCAGCAGCTCCGCCCGGGACAGGGGGCTCTACGAGCAGTACTTC. It codes for CASSSARDRGLYEQYF.

This sequence joins TRBV6-2 or TRBV6-3 and TRBJ2-7; TRBD2 is a possible D gene (5 bases). V was trimmed by 6 bases and J by 1 base, leaving 13 bases between them. CDR3 size: 14 residues. Per the germline V gene, CDR1 is MNHEY and CDR2 is SVGEGT. CDR3 amino acids: CASRPGLESYEQYF. In DNA, the CDR3 is TGTGCCAGCAGACCCGGACTTGAATCCTACGAGCAGTACTTC.

The table lists this clonotype with a few counts. The chain carries TRBV14 and TRBJ2-7, with D hard to call. The CDR3 runs 14 residues. V was shortened by 1 base and J by 0 bases, with 7 bases between the two germline ends. Germline V gene data show CDR1 as SGHDN and CDR2 as FVKESK. The CDR3 spells CASSQGLTSYEQYF. DNA of the CDR3: TGTGCCAGCAGCCAAGGTCTCACCTCCTACGAGCAGTACTTC. Full variable domain (outside the CDR3, taken from reference TRBV14 and TRBJ2-7): EAGVTQFPSHSVIEKGQTVTLRCDPISGHDNLYWYRRVMGKEIKFLLHFVKESKQDESGMPNNRFLAERTGGTYSTLKVQPAELEDSGVYFCASSQGLTSYEQYFGPGTRLTVT.

The chain has TRBV5-5 and TRBJ2-5, with a weak D call TRBD2 (6 bases). The J call is doubtful: the DNA matches TRBJ2-7 better. Per the germline V gene, CDR1 is SGHKS and CDR2 is YYEKEE (reference sequence). The CDR3 loop spans 14 amino acids. DNA for the CDR3: TGTGCCAGCAGCTTGTTGGCGGGAATGGGCGAGCAGTACTTC. This gives the protein CASSLLAGMGEQYF.

The rearrangement uses TRBV19 and TRBJ1-1, with D maybe TRBD1 (5 bases). V lost 6 bases and J 5 bases, leaving 19 bases between the germline ends. This CDR3 has 15 amino acids. CDR1 and CDR2 from the germline V gene are LNHDA and SQIVND (reference sequence). The CDR3 coding sequence is TGTGCCAGTAGCCCTTATCCGGGCCGGGGGACTGAAGCTTTCTTT. Translation gives CASSPYPGRGTEAFF.

The chain employs TRBV11-3 and TRBJ2-5; 9 bases line up with TRBD1. J was trimmed by 11 bases and V by 5 bases; bases with no gene match: 15. The CDR3 covers 15 residues. Germline-derived CDR1 and CDR2 are SGHNT and YENEEA. The CDR3 sequence is CASSRRQGGFNEQYF. CDR3 bases: TGTGCCAGCAGCCGACGACAGGGGGGGTTCAATGAGCAGTACTTC.

In this sample, this clonotype turned up a few times. The chain is built from TRBV6-2 or TRBV6-3 and TRBJ1-2; weak D call: TRBD1 (6 bases). The CDR3 loop spans 13 amino acids. CDR1 and CDR2 from the germline V gene are MNHEY and SVGEGT. Trimming stripped 6 bases from V and 6 bases from J, with 14 bases between. The CDR3 here is CASSWTVANGYTF. CDR3 sequence (DNA): TGTGCCAGCAGCTGGACAGTAGCAAATGGCTACACCTTC.

This clonotype was found many times. This sequence joins TRBV7-3 and TRBJ2-1, with D unclear. Trimming took 3 bases from V and 1 from J, leaving 10 bases between them. CDR1 and CDR2 (germline): SGHTA, FQGTGA. This CDR3 has 15 residues. CDR3 region: CASSFPTNSYNEQFF. The CDR3 DNA reads TGTGCCAGCAGCTTCCCAACTAATTCCTACAATGAGCAGTTCTTC.

This clonotype was observed many times. The chain's CDR3 is CASSESARSGANVLTF. The CDR3, as DNA: TGTGCCAGCAGTGAATCCGCCCGTTCTGGGGCCAACGTCCTGACTTTC. V and J are TRBV2 and TRBJ2-6; D ambiguous. Germline V gene lookup returns CDR1 SNHLY and CDR2 FYNNEI. The CDR3 sequence is 16 residues long. V was pared by 2 bases and J by 1 base, with 9 bases between.

This clonotype was observed a handful of times. This chain uses TRBV5-1 with TRBJ1-1; D gene ambiguous. CDR3 length: 13 amino acids. Germline CDR1 and CDR2: SGHRS and YFSETQ. V dropped 6 bases and J dropped 4 bases, with 13 bases sitting between them. This chain's CDR3 is CASTKEPGTEAFF. The CDR3 DNA reads as TGCGCCAGCACCAAGGAACCGGGCACTGAAGCTTTCTTT.

This rearrangement joins TRBV7-8 to TRBJ1-1; 7 bases fit TRBD1. The CDR3 runs 15 residues. The V gene end was trimmed by 6 bases and the J gene end by 3 bases; junction bases not matched to a gene: 10. Germline CDR1 SGHVS, CDR2 FQNEAQ. As DNA, the CDR3 is TGTGCCAGCAGACACTTCAGGGGGTTGGACACTGAAGCTTTCTTT. Translated, it gives CASRHFRGLDTEAFF.

The V and J genes are TRBV6-5 and TRBJ1-5; D unclear. The CDR3 extends over 15 amino acids. The V gene lost 5 bases and the J gene lost 2 bases, with 13 bases spanning the gap. Looked up from germline, CDR1 is MNHEY and CDR2 is SVGAGI. The CDR3: CASSLRLGGNQPQHF. The CDR3 nucleotides read TGTGCCAGCAGTCTCCGATTAGGTGGCAATCAGCCCCAGCATTTT.

V gene TRBV7-2 combines with J gene TRBJ2-1; 7 bases match TRBD1. V was clipped by 3 bases and J by 5 bases; unmatched bases: 7. Germline CDR1 and CDR2: SGHTA and FQGNSA. CDR3 length equals 15 residues. The CDR3, as DNA: TGTGCCAGCAGCTTCGACAGGGCCGGCGACAATGAGCAGTTCTTC. Amino acid sequence: CASSFDRAGDNEQFF. The complete variable domain, with remaining parts taken from reference TRBV7-2 and TRBJ2-1, reads GAGVSQSPSNKVTEKGKDVELRCDPISGHTALYWYRQSLGQGLEFLIYFQGNSAPDKSGLPSDRFSAERTGGSVSTLTIQRTQQEDSAVYLCASSFDRAGDNEQFFGPGTRLTVL.

The CDR3, as DNA: TGTGCCAGCAGCCGGGAGGGGGGGGCCTACAATGAGCAGTACTTC. Its protein product is CASSREGGAYNEQYF. This chain uses TRBV7-2 with TRBJ2-5; 8 bases are a match to TRBD2. The CDR3 extends over 15 amino acids. Trimming removed 5 bases from V and 11 bases from J; junction bases left unmatched: 16. CDR1 SGHTA and CDR2 FQGNSA come from the germline V gene.

This clonotype was observed a handful of times. J is TRBJ2-3 and V is TRBV9; 8 bases match TRBD1. From germline, CDR1 is SGDLS and CDR2 YYNGEE. The CDR3 contains 15 residues. The V segment lost 4 bases and the J segment 3 bases; nucleotides outside the gene matches: 7. In DNA form, the CDR3 reads TGTGCCAGCAGCCTGGGGGACAGGCTAACAGATACGCAGTATTTT. Its translation is CASSLGDRLTDTQYF.

The chain links TRBV12-3 or TRBV12-4 to TRBJ2-7; TRBD1 matches 11 bases. The J call may be incorrect, as the DNA end agrees better with TRBJ2-5. The CDR3 is 14 amino acids. CDR3: CASRGDRGSETQYF. For the CDR3, the DNA is TGTGCCAGCAGGGGGGACAGGGGGTCAGAGACCCAGTACTTC.

The rearrangement joins TRBV20-1 to TRBJ1-5; the D is unclear. In germline, CDR1 is DFQATT, CDR2 SNEGSKA (reference sequence). The germline V and J ends were trimmed by 3 bases and 1 base, with 7 bases remaining between them. The CDR3 is 13 amino acids. The CDR3: CSARFGSNQPQHF. CDR3 coding DNA: TGCAGTGCTAGGTTCGGAAGCAATCAGCCCCAGCATTTT.

This clonotype appeared many times. The gene calls are TRBV27 and TRBJ2-1, with TRBD1 identical over 10 bases. Germline CDR1 and CDR2: MNHEY and SMNVEV (reference sequence). The ends lost 5 bases at V and 0 bases at J; junction bases unmatched: 10. The CDR3 runs 18 residues. The CDR3 is CASSKTGTGVASYNEQFF. The CDR3 DNA sequence: TGTGCCAGCAGTAAGACCGGGACAGGGGTTGCCTCCTACAATGAGCAGTTCTTC.

For this clonotype: Its ends do not fully match the called genes, so a read error is possible. V gene TRBV29-1 combines with J gene TRBJ2-5; D is ambiguous. Germline assignment: CDR1 SQVTM and CDR2 ANQGSEA. The CDR3 consists of 10 residues. The CDR3 DNA sequence: TGCATCGTTCTTCGTGGGACCCAGTACTTC. Its protein is CIVLRGTQYF. The variable domain in full, completed from reference TRBV29-1 and TRBJ2-5, reads SAVISQKPSRDICQRGTSLTIQCQVDSQVTMMFWYRQQPGQSLTLIATANQGSEATYESGFVIDKFPISRPNLTFSTLTVSNMSPEDSSIYLCIVLRGTQYFGPGTRLLVL.

This clonotype has ten or more counts. In DNA form, the CDR3 reads TGTGCCATCAGTGCCGGCCCTAACTATGGCTACACCTTC. This sequence encodes CAISAGPNYGYTF. J is TRBJ1-2 and V is TRBV10-3; D uncertain. Per the germline V gene, CDR1 is ENHRY and CDR2 is SYGVKD. Trimming stripped 4 bases from V and 0 bases from J, with 6 bases between. The CDR3 runs 13 residues.

This clonotype was counted only a few times. This chain connects TRBV27 to TRBJ1-5; D gene unclear. The germline V and J ends were trimmed by 3 bases and 1 base, with 4 bases remaining between them. CDR3 length: 13 residues. The germline CDR1 and CDR2 sequences are MNHEY and SMNVEV (reference sequence). DNA for the CDR3: TGTGCCAGCAGTTTCGAGAGCAATCAGCCCCAGCATTTT. Translation gives CASSFESNQPQHF.

The chain links TRBV27 to TRBJ1-5; D perhaps matches TRBD1 (5 bases). This CDR3 contains 13 residues. Germline V lookup: CDR1 MNHEY, CDR2 SMNVEV (reference sequence). V was pared by 11 bases and J by 0 bases, with 11 bases between. CDR3 coding DNA: TGTGCCGCGGCCGGGGCTAGCAATCAGCCCCAGCATTTT. It yields the protein CAAAGASNQPQHF.

The rearrangement joins TRBV12-3 or TRBV12-4 to TRBJ1-6; 7 positions agree with TRBD1. With 6 bases clipped from V and 10 bases from J, the junction kept 9 bases outside the gene matches. This CDR3 contains 14 residues. CDR3 coding DNA: TGTGCCAGCAGAATCACAGGGGAACAATCACCCCTCCACTTT. Amino acid sequence: CASRITGEQSPLHF.

V is TRBV7-2 and J is TRBJ1-4; the D is unclear. Germline assignment: CDR1 SGHTA and CDR2 FQGNSA. The CDR3 runs to 14 residues. Trimming pared 1 base from V and 8 bases from J, leaving 11 bases between. For the CDR3, the DNA is TGTGCCAGCAGCTTAGTTGGGGTTGGGGAAAAACTGTTTTTT. Translated, it gives CASSLVGVGEKLFF.

The chain uses TRBV25-1 and TRBJ2-5, with D perhaps TRBD2 (6 bases). Trimming took off 0 bases at V and 0 bases at J, with 11 bases between the two ends. The germline gives CDR1 MGHDK, CDR2 SYGVNS. This CDR3 is 16 amino acids long. The CDR3 DNA follows: TGTGCCAGCAGTGAATATGACGGGAGAGACCAAGAGACCCAGTACTTC. The encoded protein is CASSEYDGRDQETQYF.

V usage is TRBV7-9 and J usage is TRBJ1-5; D is possibly TRBD1 (6 bases). This CDR3 contains 16 residues. Trimming left V 5 bases short and J 1 base short, with 15 bases between. CDR1 and CDR2 (germline): SEHNR, FQNEAQ (reference sequence). The CDR3 nucleotides are TGTGCCAGCAGCAAGATGGGGACATCAAGCAATCAGCCCCAGCATTTT. Protein product: CASSKMGTSSNQPQHF.